The entry below gives a single TCR beta chain sequence along with its context. Its antigen remains unidentified. This specimen belongs to a study of shared clonotypes between healthy human individuals. Study details: Donors had three CD4 naive, three CD4 memory, two CD8 naive and one CD8 memory plate apiece. Study-wide results and caveats: Represented diversity, genetic and exposure-history alike, was limited by few donors.

At the deep level, the assay was run. Sequencing was performed with immunoSEQ multiplex PCR; in TCRdb, only in-frame clones are kept and a portion is missing. The table includes roughly 640,000 clones, less than 85% detected once. V shed 6 bases and J shed 0 bases, with 13 bases lying between them. The CDR3 spans 15 residues. Germline V CDR1 and CDR2: MDHEN, SYDVKM. The sample was memory CD4+ T cells sorted from blood. Sample subset: CD45RA-negative fraction. The receptor comes from a woman aged 25 to 39 in good health. The V and J genes are TRBV28 and TRBJ2-3; D not certain. CDR3 in amino acids: CASRPTPKSTDTQYF. The CDR3, as DNA: TGTGCCAGCAGACCGACTCCAAAAAGCACAGATACGCAGTATTTT.